This TCR beta chain was found in a study of T cell responses to AZD1222 COVID-19 vaccine. Data came from immunoSEQ multiplex PCR; TCRdb stores just in-frame clones and leaves some out. The sample includes about 110,000 clones, roughly 89% of them seen just once. The CDR3 is 13 residues long. The V segment lost 7 bases and the J segment 3 bases; nucleotides outside the gene matches: 3. Germline V lookup: CDR1 SGHAT, CDR2 FQNNGV. The sequence was collected from an adult who received the AZD1222 COVID-19 vaccine. The specimen was peripheral blood, collected 28 days after the second AZD1222 dose. V gene TRBV11-2 combines with J gene TRBJ2-5; TRBD1 matches 9 bases. The CDR3 bases are TGTGCCAGCACCAGGACAGGGGAAGAGACCCAGTACTTC. This encodes CASTRTGEETQYF.